The next 21 T cell receptor beta chains were all read from a single sample in a study of cytomegalovirus exposure and HLA in healthy donors. PCR was performed using 60 Vbeta and 13 Jbeta primers. Clones were sequenced by immunoSEQ multiplex PCR, and TCRdb holds only the in-frame ones, with some missing. Here the sample spans approximately 150,000 clones, more than 60% being singletons. The sample consisted of PBMCs. The receptors were sampled from a human donor in good health.

The chain is built from TRBV2 and TRBJ2-3, with D tentatively TRBD2 (6 bases). Per germline, CDR1 SNHLY and CDR2 FYNNEI. The CDR3 totals 14 residues. Trimming left V 7 bases short and J 0 bases short, with 11 bases between. CDR3 bases: TGTGCCAGCACCCTAGCGCTTAGCACAGATACGCAGTATTTT. Protein sequence: CASTLALSTDTQYF. Using reference TRBV2 and TRBJ2-3 for the parts outside the CDR3, the full variable domain is EPEVTQTPSHQVTQMGQEVILRCVPISNHLYFYWYRQILGQKVEFLVSFYNNEISEKSEIFDDQFSVERPDGSNFTLKIRSTKLEDSAMYFCASTLALSTDTQYFGPGTRLTVL.

The chain carries TRBV7-6 and TRBJ2-7, with D possibly TRBD2 on 6 matching bases. V was shortened by 3 bases and J by 1 base, with 7 bases between the two germline ends. There are 13 residues in the CDR3. Per germline, CDR1 SGHVS and CDR2 FNYEAQ. DNA of the CDR3: TGTGCCAGCAGCTTCGGAGGGTCCTACGAGCAGTACTTC. It codes for CASSFGGSYEQYF.

In its sample, this clone was seen once. The genes are TRBV18 and TRBJ1-2, with TRBD1 identical over 8 bases. Germline-derived CDR1 and CDR2 are KGHSH and LQKENI. This CDR3 comprises 16 residues. The ends lost 2 bases at V and 4 bases at J; junction bases unmatched: 9. The CDR3 protein is CASSPSRDRMSYGYTF. For the CDR3, the DNA is TGTGCCAGCTCACCAAGTAGGGACAGGATGAGCTATGGCTACACCTTC.

The rearrangement uses TRBV5-6 and TRBJ2-7; TRBD2 aligns across 8 bases. Trimming took 4 bases from V and 2 from J; bases not matched to a gene: 8. This CDR3 region has 15 residues. Germline lookup yields CDR1 SGHDT and CDR2 YYEEEE. In DNA form, the CDR3 reads TGTGCCAGCAGCCGGGGGGGGGAGGGGACCTACGAGCAGTACTTC. It codes for CASSRGGEGTYEQYF.

The chain has TRBV30 and TRBJ1-1, with 8 bases aligning to TRBD1. The CDR3 totals 12 residues. With V trimmed by 5 bases and J by 3 bases, 2 bases remained unmatched. Germline CDR1 GTSNPN, CDR2 SVGIG (reference sequence). The CDR3 bases are TGTGCCTGGGGACAGGGTGACACTGAAGCTTTCTTT. Residues: CAWGQGDTEAFF. The complete variable domain, with remaining parts taken from reference TRBV30 and TRBJ1-1, reads SQTIHQWPATLVQPVGSPLSLECTVEGTSNPNLYWYRQAAGRGLQLLFYSVGIGQISSEVPQNLSASRPQDRQFILSSKKLLLSDSGFYLCAWGQGDTEAFFGQGTRLTVV.

The chain combines TRBV4-1 with TRBJ1-1; D possibly corresponds to TRBD1 (5 bases). The ends were cut back, 1 base at V and 1 base at J, with 7 bases in the middle. The CDR3 is 14 amino acids. CDR1 is MGHRA, CDR2 YSYEKL, per germline. DNA of the CDR3: TGCGCCAGCAGCCAAGGACAGTGGAACACTGAAGCTTTCTTT. This gives the protein CASSQGQWNTEAFF.

The chain couples TRBV11-2 to TRBJ2-1, with D unclear. Germline CDR1 is SGHAT and CDR2 is FQNNGV. This CDR3 comprises 13 residues. V shed 1 base and J shed 4 bases, with 5 bases lying between them. In DNA form, the CDR3 reads TGTGCCAGCAGCTTAGGACTTTACAATGAGCAGTTCTTC. Translating it yields CASSLGLYNEQFF.

The rearrangement uses TRBV2 and TRBJ1-5; D is unclear. V was clipped by 8 bases and J by 0 bases, with 11 bases between them. In germline, CDR1 is SNHLY, CDR2 FYNNEI. This CDR3 is built from 14 residues. Here the CDR3 DNA reads TGTGCCAGCCTCGACAAGGATAGCAATCAGCCCCAGCATTTT. The encoded protein is CASLDKDSNQPQHF.

The chain couples TRBV7-9 to TRBJ1-1, with D possibly matching TRBD1 (6 bases). CDR1 is SEHNR, CDR2 FQNEAQ, per germline (reference sequence). The CDR3 length is 14 residues. Trimming shortened V by 5 bases and J by 5 bases, and 15 bases separated the two germline ends. DNA for the CDR3: TGTGCCAGCAGCCCAGGGGTTGGGTATACTGAAGCTTTCTTT. It translates to CASSPGVGYTEAFF.

V and J are TRBV6-4 and TRBJ2-2; D possibly corresponds to TRBD2 (5 bases). Germline V gene lookup returns CDR1 MRHNA and CDR2 SNTAGT. V lost 3 bases and J 4 bases, leaving 15 bases between the germline ends. The CDR3 consists of 16 residues. The CDR3 region has the DNA TGTGCCAGCAGTGATTTCGGGGATCGGGGCACCGGGGAGCTGTTTTTT. This encodes CASSDFGDRGTGELFF.

The chain recombines TRBV27 with TRBJ1-6; a possible D gene is TRBD1 (5 bases). The V end lost 2 bases, the J end lost 5 bases, and 7 bases lay between the germline ends. The CDR3 is 14 amino acids. The germline V gene encodes CDR1 MNHEY and CDR2 SMNVEV (reference sequence). The CDR3 DNA reads TGTGCCAGCAGTTTAGTGACAGATAATTCACCCCTCCACTTT. Translated, it gives CASSLVTDNSPLHF.

The rearrangement joins TRBV10-3 to TRBJ2-7; D might be TRBD1 (6 bases). CDR1 and CDR2 from the germline V gene are ENHRY and SYGVKD. V gave up 5 bases and J gave up 4 bases, with 18 bases separating them. The CDR3 consists of 15 residues. The chain's CDR3 is CAISPQGSTSYEQYF. Written as DNA, the CDR3 is TGTGCCATCAGTCCCCAGGGGAGTACTTCGTACGAGCAGTACTTC.

This chain joins TRBV6-1 and TRBJ2-1, with 12 bases fitting TRBD1. Germline trimming cut 2 bases from V and 8 bases from J; bases unmatched to any gene: 4. Germline lookup yields CDR1 MNHNS and CDR2 SASEGT. The CDR3 spans 15 residues. The CDR3: CASSEPGTGGDEQFF. The DNA for the CDR3 is TGTGCCAGCAGTGAACCAGGGACAGGGGGCGATGAGCAGTTCTTC.

V is TRBV11-2 and J is TRBJ2-3; tentatively, D is TRBD1 (6 bases). V lost 5 bases and J lost 7, with 13 bases in between. The CDR3 has 13 amino acids. In germline, CDR1 is SGHAT, CDR2 FQNNGV. The CDR3 loop is CASSHGTPYTQYF. In DNA form, the CDR3 reads TGTGCCAGCAGCCACGGGACACCATATACGCAGTATTTT. Full variable domain (outside the CDR3, taken from reference TRBV11-2 and TRBJ2-3): EAGVAQSPRYKIIEKRQSVAFWCNPISGHATLYWYQQILGQGPKLLIQFQNNGVVDDSQLPKDRFSAERLKGVDSTLKIQPAKLEDSAVYLCASSHGTPYTQYFGPGTRLTVL.

The chain joins TRBV5-1 to TRBJ1-1; possible D gene TRBD1, 5 bases. Germline CDR1 and CDR2: SGHRS and YFSETQ. CDR3 length: 14 residues. Trimming shortened V by 3 bases and J by 4 bases, and 13 bases separated the two germline ends. The CDR3: CASSSPQGSTEAFF. The CDR3 DNA follows: TGCGCCAGCAGCTCACCCCAGGGCAGCACTGAAGCTTTCTTT.

The rearrangement joins TRBV5-5 to TRBJ2-7; D gene uncertain. This CDR3 region has 12 residues. CDR1 is SGHKS, CDR2 YYEKEE, per germline (reference sequence). V lost 1 base and J 1 base, leaving 3 bases between the germline ends. CDR3 amino acids: CASSLRSYEQYF. CDR3 DNA sequence: TGTGCCAGCAGCTTGCGGTCCTACGAGCAGTACTTC.

The chain uses TRBV7-2 and TRBJ1-5, with TRBD1 as a possible D gene (5 bases). Germline V gene data show CDR1 as SGHTA and CDR2 as FQGNSA. Deletions cut 5 bases from V and 4 bases from J, with 15 bases between. This CDR3 contains 15 residues. The CDR3 loop reads CASSPGPRGNQPQHF. For the CDR3, the DNA is TGTGCCAGCAGCCCGGGGCCCCGGGGGAATCAGCCCCAGCATTTT. The variable domain in full, completed from reference TRBV7-2 and TRBJ1-5, reads GAGVSQSPSNKVTEKGKDVELRCDPISGHTALYWYRQSLGQGLEFLIYFQGNSAPDKSGLPSDRFSAERTGGSVSTLTIQRTQQEDSAVYLCASSPGPRGNQPQHFGDGTRLSIL.

This clone came up once. The chain carries TRBV4-1 and TRBJ2-7; weak D call: TRBD2 (6 bases). Looked up from germline, CDR1 is MGHRA and CDR2 is YSYEKL. This CDR3 has 16 residues. Trimming removed 0 bases from V and 3 bases from J, with 15 bases in between. The CDR3 reads CASSQDQEGTIYEQYF. The CDR3 DNA follows: TGCGCCAGCAGCCAAGATCAGGAGGGTACGATCTACGAGCAGTACTTC.

The chain combines TRBV5-1 with TRBJ2-3, with 13 positions matching TRBD2. The germline V gene has CDR1 SGHRS and CDR2 YFSETQ. V was pared by 0 bases and J by 7 bases, with 8 bases of the junction left unmatched. This CDR3 comprises 17 residues. This CDR3 is CASSLGITSGGANTQYF. The CDR3 DNA sequence: TGCGCCAGCAGCTTGGGGATAACTAGCGGGGGGGCAAATACGCAGTATTTT.

Comments on this clone: Other DNA sequences within the sample encode an identical CDR3. The chain is built from TRBV4-3 and TRBJ1-4, with 9 bases identical to TRBD1. Trimming removed 1 base from V and 8 bases from J; junction bases left unmatched: 2. CDR3 length: 14 amino acids. From germline, CDR1 is LGHNA and CDR2 YSLEER. This CDR3 reads CASSQGQGGEKLFF. The CDR3 DNA reads as TGCGCCAGCAGCCAAGGACAGGGGGGCGAAAAACTGTTTTTT.

This chain joins TRBV5-4 and TRBJ2-5; possibly TRBD1 for D (6 bases). This CDR3 spans 14 amino acids. The ends were cut back, 4 bases at V and 2 bases at J, with 12 bases in the middle. Germline V CDR1 and CDR2: SGHNT, YYREEE (reference sequence). The CDR3 DNA reads TGTGCCAGCAGCGTAGGAGGACAGCAAGAGACCCAGTACTTC. This translates into CASSVGGQQETQYF.